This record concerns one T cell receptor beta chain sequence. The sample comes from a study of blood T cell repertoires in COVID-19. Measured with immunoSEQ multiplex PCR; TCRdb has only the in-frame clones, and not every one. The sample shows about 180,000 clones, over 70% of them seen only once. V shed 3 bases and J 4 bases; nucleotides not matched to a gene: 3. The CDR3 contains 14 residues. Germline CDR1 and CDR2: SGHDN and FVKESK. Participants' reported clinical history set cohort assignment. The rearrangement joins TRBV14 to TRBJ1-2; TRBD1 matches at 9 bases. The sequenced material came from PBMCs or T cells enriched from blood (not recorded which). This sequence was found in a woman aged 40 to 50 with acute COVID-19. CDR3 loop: CASSQGQGIYGYTF. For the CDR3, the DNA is TGTGCCAGCAGCCAGGGACAGGGAATCTATGGCTACACCTTC.